These 10 T cell receptor beta chains share one sample of origin, sequenced in a study of T-cell memory formation after mild COVID-19 (dated by TCRdb to the early 2020s). Receptor libraries were prepared by 5' RACE. Sequencer: Illumina NovaSeq 6000. TCRdb handled the public reads itself, with Q25 trimming in fastp and clone calling in MiXCR, and kept productive beta chains. CDR3 protein duplicates are merged, each entry listing the most common genes and DNA. This sample comprises about 350,000 distinct CDR3 sequences, roughly an eighth of them detected only once. About a fifth of the sample belongs to the ten largest clones. The sample was PBMCs or a T cell subset sorted from them (not recorded which). These receptors all come from a man between 18 and 35 years old who had mild COVID-19 (a few samples of this study predate the infection). The sample titles of this study are shuffled in the database, so cell type and time point are left out; the donor was told from shared clones.

The V call is TRBV6-2 or TRBV6-3, the J call TRBJ2-1; 10 bases fit TRBD2. V was pared by 4 bases and J by 4 bases, with 7 bases of the junction left unmatched. The CDR3 is 16 amino acids. Germline V gene data show CDR1 as MNHEY and CDR2 as SVGEGT. CDR3 residues: CASSSLAGRKYNEQFF. The CDR3 bases are TGTGCCAGCAGTTCACTAGCGGGGAGAAAATACAATGAGCAGTTCTTC.

Only a few counts were recorded for this clonotype. This rearrangement joins TRBV7-9 to TRBJ2-3; TRBD1 agrees at 11 bases. With V trimmed by 1 base and J by 4 bases, 4 bases remained unmatched. The CDR3 is 16 amino acids. The germline gives CDR1 SEHNR, CDR2 FQNEAQ (reference sequence). The DNA of the CDR3 is TGTGCCAGCAGCTTAGTCCGGACAGGGGGCTCAGATACGCAGTATTTT. Translation: CASSLVRTGGSDTQYF.

This clonotype was recorded a few times. V is TRBV20-1 and J is TRBJ1-6; TRBD1 matches at 9 bases. V gave up 6 bases and J gave up 8 bases; unmatched junction bases: 5. Per germline, CDR1 DFQATT and CDR2 SNEGSKA (reference sequence). The CDR3 spans 13 residues. The CDR3 nucleotides read TGCAGTGCCGGGACAGGGTTGCATTCACCCCTCCACTTT. Translating it yields CSAGTGLHSPLHF.

This clonotype occurred many times. The V gene is TRBV18, the J gene TRBJ2-6; D possibly corresponds to TRBD2 (5 bases). V was cut by 3 bases and J by 0 bases, with 6 bases left in between. The CDR3 sequence is 15 residues long. The germline gives CDR1 KGHSH, CDR2 LQKENI. CDR3 coding DNA: TGTGCCAGCTCACCCGGGATCTCTGGGGCCAACGTCCTGACTTTC. Encoded protein: CASSPGISGANVLTF.

This clonotype was observed a handful of times. This chain links TRBV12-3 or TRBV12-4 with TRBJ1-6; D unresolved. Trimming cost V 2 bases and J 7 bases, with 9 bases left between them. The CDR3 has 14 residues. The CDR3 nucleotides are TGTGCCAGCAGTTTAAGTTTCAGCAATTCACCCCTCCACTTT. Its protein product is CASSLSFSNSPLHF.

The J gene is TRBJ2-5, the V gene TRBV29-1; D may be TRBD2 (7 bases). Germline V gene lookup returns CDR1 SQVTM and CDR2 ANQGSEA. The CDR3 is 12 residues long. V was cut by 3 bases and J by 4 bases, with 9 bases left in between. The CDR3 DNA reads TGCAGCGTTGAGGGGGGGCCAGAGACCCAGTACTTC. Translation: CSVEGGPETQYF.

The J gene is TRBJ2-1, the V gene TRBV6-6, with 8 bases lining up with TRBD2. Germline V gene data show CDR1 as MNHNY and CDR2 as SVGAGI (reference sequence). This CDR3 is 15 amino acids long. The trim removed 6 bases at V and 5 bases at J, leaving 9 bases unmatched. The CDR3, as DNA: TGTGCCAGCAGATGGTCGATTAGCGGGGACAATGAGCAGTTCTTC. Translation gives CASRWSISGDNEQFF.

This chain connects TRBV2 to TRBJ1-1, with D possibly TRBD1 on 6 matching bases. Germline CDR1 SNHLY, CDR2 FYNNEI. The CDR3 contains 15 residues. V was trimmed by 4 bases and J by 0 bases, leaving 12 bases between them. CDR3 region: CASSGGQILNTEAFF. CDR3 sequence (DNA): TGTGCCAGCAGTGGTGGACAGATATTGAACACTGAAGCTTTCTTT.

This clonotype was seen ten or more times. The gene calls are TRBV2 and TRBJ2-3, with unresolved D. Germline CDR1 and CDR2: SNHLY and FYNNEI. The germline V and J ends were trimmed by 4 bases and 1 base, with 9 bases remaining between them. CDR3 length: 14 residues. The CDR3 DNA is TGTGCCAGCAGTGCCGACTGGGGCACAGATACGCAGTATTTT. The encoded protein is CASSADWGTDTQYF.

This clonotype was picked up a small number of times. The V and J genes are TRBV4-3 and TRBJ1-4, with D maybe TRBD1 (5 bases). The CDR3 covers 18 residues. Germline values: CDR1 LGHNA, CDR2 YSLEER. V lost 0 bases and J 13 bases, leaving 27 bases between the germline ends. The CDR3 nucleotides read TGCGCCAGCAGCCAAGAGCCCGGCCGCGGCCAGTTCGGGGGGGGACTGTTTTTT. The encoded protein is CASSQEPGRGQFGGGLFF.